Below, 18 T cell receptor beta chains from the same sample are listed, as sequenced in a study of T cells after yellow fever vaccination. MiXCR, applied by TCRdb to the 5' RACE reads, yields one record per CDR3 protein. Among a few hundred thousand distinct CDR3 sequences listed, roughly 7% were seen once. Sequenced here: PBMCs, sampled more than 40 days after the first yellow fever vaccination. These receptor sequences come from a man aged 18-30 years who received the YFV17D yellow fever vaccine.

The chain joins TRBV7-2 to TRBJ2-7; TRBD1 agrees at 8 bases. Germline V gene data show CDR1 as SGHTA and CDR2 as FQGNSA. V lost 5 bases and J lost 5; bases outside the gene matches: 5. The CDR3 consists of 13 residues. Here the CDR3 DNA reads TGTGCCAGCAGCCTCGACAGGGGCAACGAGCAGTACGTC. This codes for CASSLDRGNEQYV.

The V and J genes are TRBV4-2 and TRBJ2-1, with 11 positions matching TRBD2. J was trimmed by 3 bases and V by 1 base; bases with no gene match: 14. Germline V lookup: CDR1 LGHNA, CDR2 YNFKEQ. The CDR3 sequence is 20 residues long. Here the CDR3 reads CASSQGIWGLAGGSYNEQFF. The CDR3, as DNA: TGTGCCAGCAGCCAAGGCATATGGGGGCTAGCGGGGGGCAGCTACAATGAGCAGTTCTTC.

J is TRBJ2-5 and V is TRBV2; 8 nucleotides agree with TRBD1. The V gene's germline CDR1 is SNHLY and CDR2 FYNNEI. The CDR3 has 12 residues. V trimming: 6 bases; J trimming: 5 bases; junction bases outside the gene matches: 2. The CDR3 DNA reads TGTGCCAGCAGGACAGGGGTGGAGACCCAGTACTTC. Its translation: CASRTGVETQYF.

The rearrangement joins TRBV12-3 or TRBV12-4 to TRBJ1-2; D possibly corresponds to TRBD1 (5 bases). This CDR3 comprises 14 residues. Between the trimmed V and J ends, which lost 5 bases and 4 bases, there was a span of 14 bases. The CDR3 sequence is CASSRTGEGYGYTF. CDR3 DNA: TGTGCCAGCAGTCGAACAGGAGAGGGCTATGGCTACACCTTC.

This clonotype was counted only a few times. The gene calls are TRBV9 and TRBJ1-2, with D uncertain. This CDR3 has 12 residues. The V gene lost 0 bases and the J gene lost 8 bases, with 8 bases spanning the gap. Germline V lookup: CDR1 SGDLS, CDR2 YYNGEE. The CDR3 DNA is TGTGCCAGCAGCGTAGTCGGAGTGGGCTACACCTTC. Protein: CASSVVGVGYTF.

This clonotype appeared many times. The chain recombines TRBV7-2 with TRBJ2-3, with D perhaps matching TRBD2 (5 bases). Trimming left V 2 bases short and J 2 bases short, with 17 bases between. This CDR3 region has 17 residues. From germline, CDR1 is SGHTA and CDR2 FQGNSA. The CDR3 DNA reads TGTGCCAGCAGCTTATTTGCTTCAGCGGCCTCCACAGATACGCAGTATTTT. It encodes CASSLFASAASTDTQYF.

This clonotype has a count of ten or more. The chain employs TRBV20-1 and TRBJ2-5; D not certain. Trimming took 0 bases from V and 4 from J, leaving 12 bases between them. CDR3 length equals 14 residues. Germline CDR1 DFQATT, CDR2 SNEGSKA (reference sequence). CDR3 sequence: CSARDGVAGETQYF. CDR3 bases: TGCAGTGCTAGAGATGGGGTAGCAGGAGAGACCCAGTACTTC.

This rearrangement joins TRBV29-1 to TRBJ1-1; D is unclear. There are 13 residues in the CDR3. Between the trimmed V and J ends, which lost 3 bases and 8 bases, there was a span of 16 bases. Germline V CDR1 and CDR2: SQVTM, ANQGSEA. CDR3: CSVEVSSLAEAFF. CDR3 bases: TGCAGCGTTGAGGTCAGCTCCTTGGCGGAAGCTTTCTTT.

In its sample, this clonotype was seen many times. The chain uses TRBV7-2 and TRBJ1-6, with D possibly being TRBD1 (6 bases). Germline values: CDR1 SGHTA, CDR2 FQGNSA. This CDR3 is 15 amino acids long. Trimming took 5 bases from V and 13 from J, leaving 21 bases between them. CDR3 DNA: TGTGCCAGCAGCCAACCAGGGACACCTTCTTGGCCCCTCCACTTT. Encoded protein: CASSQPGTPSWPLHF. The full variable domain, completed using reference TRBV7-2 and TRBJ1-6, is GAGVSQSPSNKVTEKGKDVELRCDPISGHTALYWYRQSLGQGLEFLIYFQGNSAPDKSGLPSDRFSAERTGGSVSTLTIQRTQQEDSAVYLCASSQPGTPSWPLHFGNGTRLTVT.

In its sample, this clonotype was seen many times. The CDR3 bases are TGTGCCAGCAGGGGGGGAGTGGGACTTCCAAACAATGAGCAGTTCTTC. As protein: CASRGGVGLPNNEQFF. The V gene is TRBV12-3 or TRBV12-4, the J gene TRBJ2-1; D is perhaps TRBD2 (6 bases). The CDR3 contains 16 residues. Trimming left V 6 bases short and J 5 bases short, with 20 bases between.

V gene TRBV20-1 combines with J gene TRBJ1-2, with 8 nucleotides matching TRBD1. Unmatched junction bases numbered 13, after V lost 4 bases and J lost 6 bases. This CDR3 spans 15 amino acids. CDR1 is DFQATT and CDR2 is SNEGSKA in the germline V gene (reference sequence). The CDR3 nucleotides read TGCAGTGCTACCACCGGGACAGGTGTTCTTGATGGCTACACCTTC. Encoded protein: CSATTGTGVLDGYTF.

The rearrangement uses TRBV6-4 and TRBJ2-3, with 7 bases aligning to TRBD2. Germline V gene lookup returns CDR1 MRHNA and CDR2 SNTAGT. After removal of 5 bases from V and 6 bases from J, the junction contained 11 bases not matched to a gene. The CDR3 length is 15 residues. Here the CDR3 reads CASSSRSGEGDTQYF. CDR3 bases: TGTGCCAGCAGTTCCCGGTCCGGGGAGGGGGATACGCAGTATTTT.

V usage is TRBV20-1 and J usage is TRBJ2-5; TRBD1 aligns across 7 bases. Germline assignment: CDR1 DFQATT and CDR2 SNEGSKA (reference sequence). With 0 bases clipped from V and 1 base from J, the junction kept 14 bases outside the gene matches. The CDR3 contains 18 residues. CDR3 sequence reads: CSARDTLGTGALQETQYF. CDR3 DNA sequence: TGCAGTGCTAGAGATACCCTAGGCACAGGGGCGCTCCAAGAGACCCAGTACTTC.

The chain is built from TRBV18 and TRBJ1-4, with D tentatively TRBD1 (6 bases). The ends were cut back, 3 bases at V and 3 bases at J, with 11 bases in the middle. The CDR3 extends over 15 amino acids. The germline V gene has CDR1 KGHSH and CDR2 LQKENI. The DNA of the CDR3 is TGTGCCAGCTCACCGCCACAGGGACCTAATGAAAAACTGTTTTTT. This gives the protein CASSPPQGPNEKLFF. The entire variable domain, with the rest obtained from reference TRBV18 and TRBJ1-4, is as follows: NAGVMQNPRHLVRRRGQEARLRCSPMKGHSHVYWYRQLPEEGLKFMVYLQKENIIDESGMPKERFSAEFPKEGPSILRIQQVVRGDSAAYFCASSPPQGPNEKLFFGSGTQLSVL.

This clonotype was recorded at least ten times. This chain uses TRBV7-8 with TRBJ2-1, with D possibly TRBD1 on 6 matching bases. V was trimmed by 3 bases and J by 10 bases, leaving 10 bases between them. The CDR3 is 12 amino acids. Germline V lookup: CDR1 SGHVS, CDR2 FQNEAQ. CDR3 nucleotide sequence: TGTGCCAGCAGCTTTCTTAGGGGGGAGCAGTTCTTC. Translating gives CASSFLRGEQFF.

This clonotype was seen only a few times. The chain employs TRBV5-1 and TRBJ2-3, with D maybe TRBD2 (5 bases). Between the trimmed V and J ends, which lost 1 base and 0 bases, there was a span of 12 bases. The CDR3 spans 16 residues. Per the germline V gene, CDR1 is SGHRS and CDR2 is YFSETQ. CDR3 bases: TGCGCCAGCAGCTTGTTTCTAGAGGGAAGCACAGATACGCAGTATTTT. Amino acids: CASSLFLEGSTDTQYF.

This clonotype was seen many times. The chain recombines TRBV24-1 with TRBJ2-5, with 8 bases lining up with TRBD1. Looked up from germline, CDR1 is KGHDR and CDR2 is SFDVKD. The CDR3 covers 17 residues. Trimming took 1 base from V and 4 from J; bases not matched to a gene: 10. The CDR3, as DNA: TGTGCCACCAGTGATTTTACGACAGGGGTCCGGGGAGAGACCCAGTACTTC. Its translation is CATSDFTTGVRGETQYF.

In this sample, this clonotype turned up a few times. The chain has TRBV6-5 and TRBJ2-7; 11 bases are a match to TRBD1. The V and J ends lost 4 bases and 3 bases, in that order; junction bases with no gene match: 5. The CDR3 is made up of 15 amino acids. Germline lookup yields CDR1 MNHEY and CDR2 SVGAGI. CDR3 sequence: CASSFAGTGGYEQYF. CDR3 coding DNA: TGTGCCAGCAGTTTCGCCGGGACAGGGGGCTACGAGCAGTACTTC.